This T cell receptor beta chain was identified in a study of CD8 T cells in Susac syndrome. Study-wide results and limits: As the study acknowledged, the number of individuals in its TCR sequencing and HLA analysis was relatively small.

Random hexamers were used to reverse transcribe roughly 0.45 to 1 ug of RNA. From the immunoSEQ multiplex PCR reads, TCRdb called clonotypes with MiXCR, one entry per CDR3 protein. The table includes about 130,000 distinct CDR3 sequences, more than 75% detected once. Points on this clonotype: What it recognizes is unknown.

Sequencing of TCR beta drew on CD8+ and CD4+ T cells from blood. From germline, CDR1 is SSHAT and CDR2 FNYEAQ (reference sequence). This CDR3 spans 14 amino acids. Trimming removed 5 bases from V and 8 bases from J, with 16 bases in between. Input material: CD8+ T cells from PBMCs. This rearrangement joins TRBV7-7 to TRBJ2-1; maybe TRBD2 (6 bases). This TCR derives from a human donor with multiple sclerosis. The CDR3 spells CASSIGAGIYEQFF. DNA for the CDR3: TGTGCCAGCAGCATCGGGGCGGGGATATATGAGCAGTTCTTC. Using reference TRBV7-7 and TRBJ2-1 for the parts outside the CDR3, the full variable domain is GAGVSQSPRYKVTKRGQDVTLRCDPISSHATLYWYQQALGQGPEFLTYFNYEAQPDKSGLPSDRFSAERPEGSISTLTIQRTEQRDSAMYRCASSIGAGIYEQFFGPGTRLTVL.